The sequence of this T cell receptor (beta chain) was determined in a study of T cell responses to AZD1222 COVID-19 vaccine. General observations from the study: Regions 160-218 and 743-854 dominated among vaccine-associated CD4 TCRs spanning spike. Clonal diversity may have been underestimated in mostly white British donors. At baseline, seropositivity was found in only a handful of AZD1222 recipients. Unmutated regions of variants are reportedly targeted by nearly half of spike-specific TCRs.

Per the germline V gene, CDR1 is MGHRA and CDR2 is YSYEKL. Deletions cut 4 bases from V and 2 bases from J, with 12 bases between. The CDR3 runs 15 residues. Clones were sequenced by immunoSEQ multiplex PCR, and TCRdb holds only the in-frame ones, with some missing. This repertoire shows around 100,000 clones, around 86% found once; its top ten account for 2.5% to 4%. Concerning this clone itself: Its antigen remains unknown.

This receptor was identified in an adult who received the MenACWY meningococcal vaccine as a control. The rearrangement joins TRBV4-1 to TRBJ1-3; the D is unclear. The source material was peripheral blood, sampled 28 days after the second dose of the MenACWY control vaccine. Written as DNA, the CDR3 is TGCGCCAGCAGCCCGATACACGTGCCTGGAAACACCATATATTTT. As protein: CASSPIHVPGNTIYF.